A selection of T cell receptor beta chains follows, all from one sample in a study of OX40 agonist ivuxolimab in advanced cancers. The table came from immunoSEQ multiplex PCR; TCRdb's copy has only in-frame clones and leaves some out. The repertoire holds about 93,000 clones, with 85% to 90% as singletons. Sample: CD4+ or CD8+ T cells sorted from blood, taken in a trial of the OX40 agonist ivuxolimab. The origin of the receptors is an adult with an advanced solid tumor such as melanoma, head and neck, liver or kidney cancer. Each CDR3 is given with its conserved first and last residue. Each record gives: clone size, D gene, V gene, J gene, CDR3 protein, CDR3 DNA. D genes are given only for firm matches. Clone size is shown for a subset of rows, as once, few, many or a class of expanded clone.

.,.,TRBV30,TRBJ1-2,CAWRDGPYYGYTF,TGTGCCTGGAGGGACGGACCCTACTATGGCTACACCTTC
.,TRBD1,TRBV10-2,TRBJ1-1,CASRETGITEAFF,TGCGCCAGCAGAGAGACAGGGATCACTGAAGCTTTCTTT
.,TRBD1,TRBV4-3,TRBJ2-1,CASSQEMGQGFNEQFF,TGCGCCAGCAGCCAAGAAATGGGACAGGGGTTCAATGAGCAGTTCTTC
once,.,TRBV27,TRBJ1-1,CASSSYNVGDTEAFF,TGTGCCAGCAGCTCATATAATGTAGGGGACACTGAAGCTTTCTTT
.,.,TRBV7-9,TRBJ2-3,CASSLFEEVIGTDTQYF,TGTGCCAGCAGCCTATTTGAGGAGGTCATAGGCACAGATACGCAGTATTTT
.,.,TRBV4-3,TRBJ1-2,CASSQVGGPNYGYTF,TGCGCCAGCAGCCAGGTGGGGGGACCCAACTATGGCTACACCTTC
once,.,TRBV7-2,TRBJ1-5,CASSRDIDQPQHF,TGTGCCAGCAGCCGTGACATTGATCAGCCCCAGCATTTT
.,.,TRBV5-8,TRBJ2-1,CASSLEREQFF,TGTGCCAGCAGCTTGGAAAGGGAGCAGTTCTTC
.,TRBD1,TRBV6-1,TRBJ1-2,CASALTGDNGYTF,TGTGCCAGCGCCCTGACAGGGGATAATGGCTACACCTTC
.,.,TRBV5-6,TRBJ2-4,CASRGKAKNIQYF,TGTGCCAGCAGAGGGAAAGCCAAAAACATTCAGTACTTC
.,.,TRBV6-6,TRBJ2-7,CASSWGFGGTYEQYF,TGTGCCAGCAGTTGGGGCTTTGGGGGTACCTACGAGCAGTACTTC
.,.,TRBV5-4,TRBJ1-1,CASSLGGLDTEAFF,TGTGCCAGCAGCTTGGGGGGTCTAGACACTGAAGCTTTCTTT
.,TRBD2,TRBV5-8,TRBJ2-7,CASSLRSGGHEQYF,TGTGCCAGCAGCTTGAGGTCGGGGGGTCACGAGCAGTACTTC
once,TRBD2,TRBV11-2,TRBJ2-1,CASSSPAGGQNEQFF,TGTGCCAGCAGCTCCCCGGCGGGGGGGCAAAATGAGCAGTTCTTC
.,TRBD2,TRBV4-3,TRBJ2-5,CASSQGPSGGQETQYF,TGCGCCAGCAGCCAAGGCCCTAGCGGGGGCCAAGAGACCCAGTACTTC
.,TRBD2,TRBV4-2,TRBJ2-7,CASSQAGTSGYEQYF,TGTGCCAGCAGCCAAGCCGGGACTAGCGGATACGAGCAGTACTTC
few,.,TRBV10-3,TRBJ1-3,CAIRDTSGNTIYF,TGTGCCATCAGGGACACCTCTGGAAACACCATATATTTT
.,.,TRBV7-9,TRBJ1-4,CASSPGTNNEKLFF,TGTGCCAGCAGCCCGGGAACCAATAATGAAAAACTGTTTTTT
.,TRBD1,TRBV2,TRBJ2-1,CASSGLQGNNEQFF,TGTGCCAGCAGTGGCTTACAGGGGAACAATGAGCAGTTCTTC
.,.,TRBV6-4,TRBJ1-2,CASSEGQEGYGYTF,TGTGCCAGCAGTGAGGGTCAGGAGGGCTATGGCTACACCTTC
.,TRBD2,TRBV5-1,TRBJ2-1,CASSTRTSGSYNSYNEQFF,TGCGCCAGCAGCACCCGGACTAGCGGGAGTTATAATTCCTACAATGAGCAGTTCTTC
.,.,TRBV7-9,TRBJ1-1,CASSLGAEDTEAFF,TGTGCCAGCAGCTTAGGAGCGGAGGACACTGAAGCTTTCTTT
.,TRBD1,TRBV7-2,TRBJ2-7,CASSLAIKLTGEVQYF,TGTGCCAGCAGCTTAGCAATTAAACTGACAGGGGAAGTGCAGTACTTC
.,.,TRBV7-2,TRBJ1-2,CASSLGPNNYGYTF,TGTGCCAGCAGCTTAGGGCCGAATAACTATGGCTACACCTTC
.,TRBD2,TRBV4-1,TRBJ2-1,CASSQDGGLADYNEQFF,TGCGCCAGCAGCCAAGATGGGGGACTAGCGGACTACAATGAGCAGTTCTTC
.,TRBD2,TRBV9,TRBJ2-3,CASSVLAGPLTRTDTQYF,TGTGCCAGCAGCGTTTTAGCGGGGCCCCTGACTCGCACAGATACGCAGTATTTT
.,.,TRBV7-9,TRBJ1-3,CASSSGFGSGNTIYF,TGTGCCAGCAGCTCCGGTTTCGGCTCCGGGAACACCATATATTTT
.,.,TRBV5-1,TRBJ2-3,CASSYQTRTDTQYF,TGCGCCAGCAGCTACCAGACTAGAACAGATACGCAGTATTTT